Here is one TCR beta chain with its context. The sample belongs to a study of OX40 agonist ivuxolimab in advanced cancers. CDR3 length: 13 residues. Per germline, CDR1 MNHEY and CDR2 SVGAGI. Trimming cost V 8 bases and J 8 bases, with 16 bases left between them. The assay was immunoSEQ multiplex PCR, and TCRdb's table has in-frame clones only and misses some. The sample shows more than 60,000 clones, around 94% of them seen only once. The sequence was collected from an adult with an advanced solid tumor such as melanoma, head and neck, liver or kidney cancer. The chain links TRBV6-5 to TRBJ2-1, with a possible D match to TRBD1 (5 bases). Sample: CD4+ or CD8+ T cells sorted from blood, taken in a trial of the OX40 agonist ivuxolimab. The CDR3 loop is CASGNYRGDEQFF. In nucleotides, the CDR3 is TGTGCCAGCGGAAACTATAGGGGCGATGAGCAGTTCTTC.